The 28 T cell receptor beta chains listed next were all sequenced from one sample in a study of long-term antiretroviral therapy in people with HIV. The run of the v3.0 immunoSEQ assay was at survey level. Here immunoSEQ multiplex PCR was the method, and the copy in TCRdb shows in-frame clones only, minus some. This table has some 20,000 clones, around 93% appearing once. The sample here was unsorted PBMCs, taken 4.4 years after starting antiretroviral therapy. These receptors were obtained from a woman in her 50s with HIV.

CDR3 sequence: CASSRDRNQPQHF. The CDR3 nucleotides are TGTGCCAGTAGTCGGGACAGAAATCAGCCCCAGCATTTT. The rearrangement links TRBV19 to TRBJ1-5; 7 bases agree with TRBD1. This CDR3 is built from 13 residues. Looked up from germline, CDR1 is LNHDA and CDR2 is SQIVND (reference sequence). The ends lost 5 bases at V and 4 bases at J; junction bases unmatched: 2.

The genes are TRBV5-1 and TRBJ2-3; TRBD1 matches 10 bases. Losses at the gene ends were 5 bases for V and 5 bases for J; bases not matched to a gene: 11. CDR3 size: 16 residues. Germline CDR1 reads SGHRS; CDR2 reads YFSETQ. CDR3 loop: CASRTPGQGSKDTQYF. The CDR3 DNA reads TGCGCCAGCAGAACGCCGGGACAGGGGTCGAAAGATACGCAGTATTTT.

The CDR3 DNA reads as TGTGCCTGGATCATATGGGGCCGGGCTAACTATGGCTACACCTTC. Protein: CAWIIWGRANYGYTF. The chain links TRBV30 to TRBJ1-2; a weak D match, TRBD1 (5 bases). Germline V gene data show CDR1 as GTSNPN and CDR2 as SVGIG (reference sequence). The CDR3 consists of 15 residues. The germline V and J ends were trimmed by 4 bases and 0 bases, with 15 bases remaining between them.

The CDR3 sequence: CASRGDQANYGYTF. In DNA, the CDR3 is TGTGCCAGCAGGGGGGATCAGGCTAACTATGGCTACACCTTC. The rearrangement joins TRBV6-5 to TRBJ1-2, with D possibly being TRBD1 (5 bases). The CDR3 consists of 14 residues. Germline V lookup: CDR1 MNHEY, CDR2 SVGAGI. Trimming shortened V by 6 bases and J by 0 bases, and 11 bases separated the two germline ends.

In nucleotides, the CDR3 is TGTGCCAGCAGTGAAGAGCCAGCCTTCAATCAGCCCCAGCATTTT. This translates into CASSEEPAFNQPQHF. V and J are TRBV6-1 and TRBJ1-5; D not resolved. V lost 1 base, J lost 3 bases, and 10 bases lay in between. The CDR3 totals 15 residues. The germline gives CDR1 MNHNS, CDR2 SASEGT.

The chain joins TRBV29-1 to TRBJ1-5, with a tentative D call TRBD1 (6 bases). This CDR3 has 17 amino acids. The V gene lost 3 bases and the J gene lost 0 bases, with 18 bases spanning the gap. Germline V gene sequence: CDR1 SQVTM, CDR2 ANQGSEA. Written as DNA, the CDR3 is TGCAGCGTTGAGGTTTTTAGAAGGGGGATTAGCAATCAGCCCCAGCATTTT. It codes for CSVEVFRRGISNQPQHF.

The J gene is TRBJ2-1, the V gene TRBV12-5; no reliable D call. The CDR3 is 12 residues long. Between the trimmed V and J ends, which lost 8 bases and 2 bases, there was a span of 7 bases. CDR1 and CDR2 (germline): LGHNT, FRNRAP. The CDR3 sequence is CASLIAYNEQFF. In DNA, the CDR3 is TGTGCTAGTTTAATAGCCTACAATGAGCAGTTCTTC.

V and J are TRBV27 and TRBJ1-2; D may be TRBD1 (6 bases). The CDR3 has 15 residues. Germline V gene lookup returns CDR1 MNHEY and CDR2 SMNVEV (reference sequence). Between the trimmed V and J ends, which lost 6 bases and 2 bases, there was a span of 16 bases. The CDR3 spells CASSGRRGWNYGYTF. The CDR3 coding sequence is TGTGCCAGCAGCGGGCGGAGGGGGTGGAACTATGGCTACACCTTC.

The V call is TRBV15, the J call TRBJ1-1, with D possibly matching TRBD1 (5 bases). This CDR3 comprises 13 residues. The V and J ends lost 0 bases and 11 bases respectively, with 13 bases between them. From germline, CDR1 is LNHNV and CDR2 YYDKDF (reference sequence). This CDR3 is CATSRDRGSWAFF. The CDR3 nucleotides read TGTGCCACCAGCAGAGATCGGGGGAGTTGGGCTTTCTTT.

V and J are TRBV2 and TRBJ2-1, with D tentatively TRBD2 (6 bases). This CDR3 is built from 13 residues. Germline values: CDR1 SNHLY, CDR2 FYNNEI. Trimming pared 7 bases from V and 12 bases from J, leaving 19 bases between. The CDR3 reads CASMARTISGQFF. CDR3 DNA: TGTGCCAGCATGGCGCGGACTATAAGCGGGCAGTTCTTC.

The rearrangement uses TRBV27 and TRBJ2-6; D not resolved. V shed 8 bases and J shed 6 bases, with 8 bases lying between them. This CDR3 is built from 12 residues. CDR1 and CDR2 from the germline V gene are MNHEY and SMNVEV (reference sequence). CDR3 sequence (DNA): TGTGCCAGCGGGTGGGAGGCCAACGTCCTGACTTTC. Protein: CASGWEANVLTF. The complete variable domain, with remaining parts taken from reference TRBV27 and TRBJ2-6, reads EAQVTQNPRYLITVTGKKLTVTCSQNMNHEYMSWYRQDPGLGLRQIYYSMNVEVTDKGDVPEGYKVSRKEKRNFPLILESPSPNQTSLYFCASGWEANVLTFGAGSRLTVL.

This clone was detected only once. The chain combines TRBV9 with TRBJ1-3, with 7 bases lining up with TRBD1. The ends lost 2 bases at V and 0 bases at J; junction bases unmatched: 2. The CDR3 has 15 residues. CDR1 and CDR2 (germline): SGDLS, YYNGEE. CDR3 sequence reads: CASSVDRLSGNTIYF. CDR3 DNA: TGTGCCAGCAGCGTGGACAGGCTCTCTGGAAACACCATATATTTT.

This rearrangement joins TRBV11-1 to TRBJ2-2; 9 bases fit TRBD2. Germline CDR1 SGHAT, CDR2 FQDESV (reference sequence). V was clipped by 3 bases and J by 5 bases; unmatched bases: 7. The CDR3 contains 16 residues. The CDR3 protein is CASSFGRGGLTGELFF. The CDR3 region has the DNA TGTGCCAGCAGCTTCGGGCGGGGGGGCCTTACCGGGGAGCTGTTTTTT. Full variable domain (remainder filled in from reference TRBV11-1 and TRBJ2-2): EAEVAQSPRYKITEKSQAVAFWCDPISGHATLYWYRQILGQGPELLVQFQDESVVDDSQLPKDRFSAERLKGVDSTLKIQPAELGDSAMYLCASSFGRGGLTGELFFGEGSRLTVL.

This clone was recorded only once. V usage is TRBV18 and J usage is TRBJ2-7; D uncertain. Trimming shortened V by 1 base and J by 4 bases, and 5 bases separated the two germline ends. The CDR3 loop spans 12 amino acids. CDR1 and CDR2 (germline): KGHSH, LQKENI. The CDR3 here is CASSPRGYEQYF. CDR3 DNA: TGTGCCAGCTCACCACGGGGATACGAGCAGTACTTC.

This rearrangement joins TRBV2 to TRBJ2-1; 7 bases line up with TRBD1. After removal of 7 bases from V and 4 bases from J, the junction contained 7 bases not matched to a gene. Germline V gene data show CDR1 as SNHLY and CDR2 as FYNNEI. The CDR3 covers 14 residues. CDR3 residues: CASMPGGIYNEQFF. The CDR3 bases are TGTGCCAGCATGCCAGGGGGAATTTACAATGAGCAGTTCTTC.

The chain has TRBV6-6 and TRBJ2-7; maybe TRBD2 (6 bases). The germline V gene has CDR1 MNHNY and CDR2 SVGAGI (reference sequence). The CDR3 contains 16 residues. V dropped 2 bases and J dropped 2 bases, with 16 bases sitting between them. CDR3 amino acids: CASSYPLSGLTYEQYF. The CDR3 nucleotides are TGTGCCAGCAGTTACCCTCTGAGCGGGTTAACCTACGAGCAGTACTTC.

The genes are TRBV5-4 and TRBJ2-1; TRBD2 matches 13 bases. Germline trimming cut 4 bases from V and 9 bases from J; bases unmatched to any gene: 13. The CDR3 covers 17 residues. The V gene's germline CDR1 is SGHNT and CDR2 YYREEE (reference sequence). In DNA form, the CDR3 reads TGTGCCAGCAGCGGTGGGACTAGCGGGGTTTCTAAAAGTGAGCAGTTCTTC. This codes for CASSGGTSGVSKSEQFF. The variable domain in full, with the rest retrieved from reference TRBV5-4 and TRBJ2-1, is ETGVTQSPTHLIKTRGQQVTLRCSSQSGHNTVSWYQQALGQGPQFIFQYYREEENGRGNFPPRFSGLQFPNYSSELNVNALELDDSALYLCASSGGTSGVSKSEQFFGPGTRLTVL.

V and J are TRBV7-6 and TRBJ2-2; 12 nucleotides agree with TRBD2. CDR1 is SGHVS and CDR2 is FNYEAQ in the germline V gene. V shed 3 bases and J 6 bases; nucleotides not matched to a gene: 8. This CDR3 has 17 amino acids. The CDR3 loop reads CASSLDASGGGAGELFF. CDR3 in DNA: TGTGCCAGCAGCTTGGATGCTAGCGGGGGGGGTGCCGGGGAGCTGTTTTTT. Filled out from reference TRBV7-6 and TRBJ2-2, the complete variable domain reads GAGVSQSPRYKVTKRGQDVALRCDPISGHVSLYWYRQALGQGPEFLTYFNYEAQQDKSGLPNDRFSAERPEGSISTLTIQRTEQRDSAMYRCASSLDASGGGAGELFFGEGSRLTVL.

The chain recombines TRBV7-3 with TRBJ1-2, with D unclear. Germline CDR1 reads SGHTA; CDR2 reads FQGTGA. The CDR3 has 15 amino acids. V was shortened by 9 bases and J by 4 bases, with 21 bases between the two germline ends. The CDR3 reads CASTDGASLPYGYTF. The DNA for the CDR3 is TGTGCCAGTACTGACGGCGCCTCTCTACCCTATGGCTACACCTTC.

The chain is built from TRBV30 and TRBJ1-5; weak D call: TRBD1 (6 bases). Per the germline V gene, CDR1 is GTSNPN and CDR2 is SVGIG (reference sequence). V dropped 4 bases and J dropped 3 bases, with 10 bases sitting between them. CDR3 length equals 13 residues. The chain's CDR3 is CAWNRGANQPQHF. DNA of the CDR3: TGTGCCTGGAATCGGGGGGCCAATCAGCCCCAGCATTTT.

The rearrangement uses TRBV30 and TRBJ1-5, with 11 positions matching TRBD1. The germline CDR1 and CDR2 sequences are GTSNPN and SVGIG (reference sequence). The V segment lost 4 bases and the J segment 0 bases; nucleotides outside the gene matches: 20. The CDR3 contains 21 residues. The CDR3 region has the DNA TGTGCCTGGACCGCACCGTGGGTGGGACAGGGGGTGCCCTATAGCAATCAGCCCCAGCATTTT. This encodes CAWTAPWVGQGVPYSNQPQHF. Variable domain in full (rest from reference TRBV30 and TRBJ1-5): SQTIHQWPATLVQPVGSPLSLECTVEGTSNPNLYWYRQAAGRGLQLLFYSVGIGQISSEVPQNLSASRPQDRQFILSSKKLLLSDSGFYLCAWTAPWVGQGVPYSNQPQHFGDGTRLSIL.

The V gene is TRBV7-3, the J gene TRBJ1-1; 7 bases line up with TRBD1. The CDR3 sequence is 14 residues long. V shed 2 bases, J shed 1 base, and the junction held 1 base outside the gene matches. CDR1 is SGHTA, CDR2 FQGTGA, per germline. The DNA of the CDR3 is TGTGCCAGCAGCTTACAGGGGGGGAACACTGAAGCTTTCTTT. Translating gives CASSLQGGNTEAFF.

The chain carries TRBV4-2 and TRBJ1-1, with 8 nucleotides matching TRBD1. This CDR3 is 15 amino acids long. Germline lookup yields CDR1 LGHNA and CDR2 YNFKEQ. The J segment lost 7 bases and the V segment lost 4 bases, leaving 11 bases of the junction unmatched. In DNA form, the CDR3 reads TGTGCCAGCAGCCTCCCGGACAGGGCACCTTATGAAGCTTTCTTT. This translates into CASSLPDRAPYEAFF.

The chain recombines TRBV5-5 with TRBJ1-1; 7 nucleotides align to TRBD1. V shed 0 bases and J 7 bases; nucleotides not matched to a gene: 6. CDR1 is SGHKS and CDR2 is YYEKEE in the germline V gene (reference sequence). The CDR3 runs 14 residues. In DNA, the CDR3 is TGTGCCAGCAGCTTGGGACAGGGCGAATTTGAAGCTTTCTTT. It yields the protein CASSLGQGEFEAFF.

The rearrangement links TRBV11-2 to TRBJ1-2, with a tentative D call TRBD1 (6 bases). The CDR3 is 12 residues long. The V and J ends lost 5 bases and 5 bases respectively, with 9 bases between them. Germline CDR1 reads SGHAT; CDR2 reads FQNNGV. CDR3 in amino acids: CASSLTGYGYTF. In DNA, the CDR3 is TGTGCCAGCAGCCTCACAGGGTATGGCTACACCTTC.

The chain uses TRBV7-3 and TRBJ2-3; unclear D gene. Germline V gene lookup returns CDR1 SGHTA and CDR2 FQGTGA. The CDR3 contains 13 residues. Trimming pared 1 base from V and 6 bases from J, leaving 8 bases between. CDR3 nucleotide sequence: TGTGCCAGCAGCTTAAGTTATCAGGATACGCAGTATTTT. Translating it yields CASSLSYQDTQYF.

There are a few counts of this clone. The chain employs TRBV5-1 and TRBJ1-1, with D perhaps matching TRBD1 (5 bases). The length of the CDR3 is 15 residues. V lost 4 bases, J lost 7 bases, and 20 bases lay in between. Germline CDR1 is SGHRS and CDR2 is YFSETQ. The CDR3 loop reads CASSTGRKGIDEAFF. The CDR3 DNA reads TGCGCCAGCAGCACGGGACGCAAGGGGATCGATGAAGCTTTCTTT.

The genes are TRBV6-5 and TRBJ1-2; D possibly corresponds to TRBD1 (5 bases). Trimming removed 1 base at V and 8 bases at J, with 14 bases between. The germline V gene has CDR1 MNHEY and CDR2 SVGAGI. This CDR3 region has 14 residues. The CDR3 is CASSYLQGREGYTF. The DNA of the CDR3 is TGTGCCAGCAGTTACTTGCAGGGACGGGAGGGCTACACCTTC.